Each of the 5 T cell receptor beta chains below was sequenced from the same sample in a study of T cell repertoires in cytomegalovirus infection. TCRdb reprocessed the reads via MiXCR and lists one record per CDR3 protein. The profile shows 450,000 to 650,000 distinct CDR3 sequences, about 30% of them singletons. Sequencing was done on a sample of PBMCs. Receptors were obtained from a human donor in good health (CMV status not recorded). Some clones in this sample may be carry-over from other donors' samples.

The CDR3 coding sequence is TGTGCCAGCAGTTTGGCGGCTTATGGCTACACCTTC. Protein sequence: CASSLAAYGYTF. V and J are TRBV12-3 or TRBV12-4 and TRBJ1-2, with D hard to call. This CDR3 has 12 residues. Trimming left V 3 bases short and J 5 bases short, with 7 bases between.

This clonotype was detected only a few times. The chain couples TRBV20-1 to TRBJ1-3; unclear D gene. The germline V gene has CDR1 DFQATT and CDR2 SNEGSKA (reference sequence). Trimming left V 0 bases short and J 0 bases short, with 18 bases between. CDR3 length: 18 amino acids. This chain's CDR3 is CSARDVFPNHYSGNTIYF. The CDR3 DNA reads TGCAGTGCTAGAGATGTGTTTCCTAACCATTACTCTGGAAACACCATATATTTT.

In its sample, this clonotype was seen many times. This chain connects TRBV7-2 to TRBJ2-3, with 7 positions matching TRBD1. Germline V gene sequence: CDR1 SGHTA, CDR2 FQGNSA. Germline trimming cut 4 bases from V and 2 bases from J; bases unmatched to any gene: 9. The CDR3 spans 16 residues. DNA for the CDR3: TGTGCCAGCAGCTCCATCATGGGACAGTTCACAGATACGCAGTATTTT. This sequence encodes CASSSIMGQFTDTQYF.

This clonotype was counted only a few times. This chain links TRBV5-4 with TRBJ2-2, with a possible D match to TRBD1 (6 bases). Germline CDR1 SGHNT, CDR2 YYREEE (reference sequence). V was clipped by 5 bases and J by 2 bases, with 10 bases between them. The CDR3 sequence is 14 residues long. The CDR3 loop is CASRPDRNTGELFF. The CDR3 DNA reads TGTGCCAGCAGGCCGGACAGAAACACCGGGGAGCTGTTTTTT. The entire variable domain, with the rest obtained from reference TRBV5-4 and TRBJ2-2, is as follows: ETGVTQSPTHLIKTRGQQVTLRCSSQSGHNTVSWYQQALGQGPQFIFQYYREEENGRGNFPPRFSGLQFPNYSSELNVNALELDDSALYLCASRPDRNTGELFFGEGSRLTVL.

There are many counts of this clonotype. The chain employs TRBV7-6 and TRBJ2-3, with D unclear. V was shortened by 1 base and J by 0 bases, with 2 bases between the two germline ends. The CDR3 spans 13 residues. Germline V gene sequence: CDR1 SGHVS, CDR2 FNYEAQ. The CDR3 sequence: CASSLGSTDTQYF. In nucleotides, the CDR3 is TGTGCCAGCAGCTTAGGAAGCACAGATACGCAGTATTTT.